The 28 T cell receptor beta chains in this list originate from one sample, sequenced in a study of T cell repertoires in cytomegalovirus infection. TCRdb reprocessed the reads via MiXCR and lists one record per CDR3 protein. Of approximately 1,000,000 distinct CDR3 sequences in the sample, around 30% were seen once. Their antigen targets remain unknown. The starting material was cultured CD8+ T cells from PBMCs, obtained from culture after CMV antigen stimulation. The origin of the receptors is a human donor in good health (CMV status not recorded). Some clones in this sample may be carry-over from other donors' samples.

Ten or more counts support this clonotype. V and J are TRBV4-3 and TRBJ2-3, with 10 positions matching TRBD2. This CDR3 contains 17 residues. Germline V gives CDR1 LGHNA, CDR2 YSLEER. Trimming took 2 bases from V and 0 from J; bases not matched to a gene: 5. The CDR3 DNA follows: TGCGCCAGCAGCCAACTCCCTAGCGGGAGCAGCACAGATACGCAGTATTTT. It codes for CASSQLPSGSSTDTQYF.

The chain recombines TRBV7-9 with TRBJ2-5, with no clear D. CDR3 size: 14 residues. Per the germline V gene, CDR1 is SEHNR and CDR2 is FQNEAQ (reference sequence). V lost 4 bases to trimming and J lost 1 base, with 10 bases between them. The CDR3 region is CASSSLNAQETQYF. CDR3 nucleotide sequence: TGTGCCAGCAGCTCCCTGAATGCCCAAGAGACCCAGTACTTC. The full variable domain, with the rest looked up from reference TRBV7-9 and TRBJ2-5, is DTGVSQNPRHKITKRGQNVTFRCDPISEHNRLYWYRQTLGQGPEFLTYFQNEAQLEKSRLLSDRFSAERPKGSFSTLEIQRTEQGDSAMYLCASSSLNAQETQYFGPGTRLLVL.

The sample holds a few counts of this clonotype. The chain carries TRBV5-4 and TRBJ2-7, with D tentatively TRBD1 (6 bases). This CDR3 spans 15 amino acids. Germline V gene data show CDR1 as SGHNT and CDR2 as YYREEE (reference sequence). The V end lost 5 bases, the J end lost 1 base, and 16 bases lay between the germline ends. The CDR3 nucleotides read TGTGCCAGCAGTCCCCTTATAGGACAGTCCTACGAGCAGTACTTC. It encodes CASSPLIGQSYEQYF. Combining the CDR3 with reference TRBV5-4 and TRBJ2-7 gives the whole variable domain ETGVTQSPTHLIKTRGQQVTLRCSSQSGHNTVSWYQQALGQGPQFIFQYYREEENGRGNFPPRFSGLQFPNYSSELNVNALELDDSALYLCASSPLIGQSYEQYFGPGTRLTVT.

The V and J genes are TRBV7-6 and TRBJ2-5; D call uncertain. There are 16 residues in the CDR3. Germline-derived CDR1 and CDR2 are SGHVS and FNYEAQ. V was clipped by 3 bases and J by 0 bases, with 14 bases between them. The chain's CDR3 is CASSFVQIGYQETQYF. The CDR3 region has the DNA TGTGCCAGCAGCTTCGTTCAGATCGGGTACCAAGAGACCCAGTACTTC.

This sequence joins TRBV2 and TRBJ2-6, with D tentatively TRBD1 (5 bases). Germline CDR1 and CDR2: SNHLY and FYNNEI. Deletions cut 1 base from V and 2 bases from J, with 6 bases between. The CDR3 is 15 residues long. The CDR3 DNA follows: TGTGCCAGCAGTGAAGGACAGCCTGGGGCCAACGTCCTGACTTTC. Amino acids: CASSEGQPGANVLTF.

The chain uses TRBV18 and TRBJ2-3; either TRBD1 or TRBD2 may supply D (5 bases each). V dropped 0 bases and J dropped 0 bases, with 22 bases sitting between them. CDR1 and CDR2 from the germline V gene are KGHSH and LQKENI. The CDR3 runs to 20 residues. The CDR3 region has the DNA TGTGCCAGCTCACCACCTCCCCCGTGGGGGAGCGGAGAGAGCACAGATACGCAGTATTTT. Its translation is CASSPPPPWGSGESTDTQYF.

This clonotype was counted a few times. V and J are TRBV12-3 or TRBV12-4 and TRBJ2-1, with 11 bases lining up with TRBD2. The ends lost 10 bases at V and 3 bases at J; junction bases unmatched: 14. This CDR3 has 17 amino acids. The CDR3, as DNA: TGTGCCATCACCCCAAAGCCGGGACTAGCGGACTACAATGAGCAGTTCTTC. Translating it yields CAITPKPGLADYNEQFF.

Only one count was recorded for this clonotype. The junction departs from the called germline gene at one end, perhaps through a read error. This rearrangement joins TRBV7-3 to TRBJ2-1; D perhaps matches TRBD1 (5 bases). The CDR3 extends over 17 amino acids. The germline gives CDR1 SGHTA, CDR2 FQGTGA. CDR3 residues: CASSFTIQGGQMNVQFF. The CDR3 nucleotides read TGTGCCAGCAGCTTTACAATCCAAGGCGGACAAATGAATGTGCAGTTCTTC.

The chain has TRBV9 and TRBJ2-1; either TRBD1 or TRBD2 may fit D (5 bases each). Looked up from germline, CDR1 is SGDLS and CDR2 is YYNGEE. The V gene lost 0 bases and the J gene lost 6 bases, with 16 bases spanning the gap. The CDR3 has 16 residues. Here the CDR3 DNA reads TGTGCCAGCAGCGTAGCTCTGGGACCGCCCGTCAATGAGCAGTTCTTC. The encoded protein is CASSVALGPPVNEQFF.

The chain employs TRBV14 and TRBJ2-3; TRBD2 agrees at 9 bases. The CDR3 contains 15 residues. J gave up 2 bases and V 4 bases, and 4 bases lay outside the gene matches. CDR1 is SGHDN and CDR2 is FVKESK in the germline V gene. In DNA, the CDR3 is TGTGCCAGCAGCCCTTTAGCGGGGGTCACAGATACGCAGTATTTT. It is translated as CASSPLAGVTDTQYF.

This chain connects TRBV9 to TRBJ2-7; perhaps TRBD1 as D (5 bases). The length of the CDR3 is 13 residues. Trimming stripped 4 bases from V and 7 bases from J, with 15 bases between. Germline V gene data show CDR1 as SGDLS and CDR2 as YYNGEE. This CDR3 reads CASSPGNSREQYV. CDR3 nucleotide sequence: TGTGCCAGCAGCCCAGGGAACAGCCGAGAGCAGTACGTC.

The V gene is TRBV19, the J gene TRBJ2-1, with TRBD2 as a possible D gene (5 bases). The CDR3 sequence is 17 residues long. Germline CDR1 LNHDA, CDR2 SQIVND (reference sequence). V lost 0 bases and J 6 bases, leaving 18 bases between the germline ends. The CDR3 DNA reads TGTGCCAGTAGTATAGATTTTATTTACTCACTAGGCAATGAGCAGTTCTTC. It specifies CASSIDFIYSLGNEQFF.

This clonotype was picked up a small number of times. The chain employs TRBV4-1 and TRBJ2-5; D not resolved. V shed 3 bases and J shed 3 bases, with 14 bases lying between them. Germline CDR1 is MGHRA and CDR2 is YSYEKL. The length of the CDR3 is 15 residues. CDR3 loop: CASSQDRWSKETQYF. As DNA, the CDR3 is TGCGCCAGCAGCCAGGACCGGTGGAGTAAAGAGACCCAGTACTTC.

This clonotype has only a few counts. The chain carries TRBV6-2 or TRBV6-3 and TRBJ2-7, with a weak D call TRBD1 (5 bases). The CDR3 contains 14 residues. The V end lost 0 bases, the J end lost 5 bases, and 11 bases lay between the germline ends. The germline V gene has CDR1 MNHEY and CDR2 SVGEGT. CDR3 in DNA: TGTGCCAGCAGTTACTCTGGGGCCGCCAACGAGCAGTACTTC. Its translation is CASSYSGAANEQYF.

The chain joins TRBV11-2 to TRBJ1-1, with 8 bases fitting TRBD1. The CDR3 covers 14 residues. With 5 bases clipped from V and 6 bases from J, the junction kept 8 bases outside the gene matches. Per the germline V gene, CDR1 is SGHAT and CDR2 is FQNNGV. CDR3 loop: CASSATGDKPEAFF. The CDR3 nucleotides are TGTGCCAGCAGCGCGACAGGGGATAAACCTGAAGCTTTCTTT.

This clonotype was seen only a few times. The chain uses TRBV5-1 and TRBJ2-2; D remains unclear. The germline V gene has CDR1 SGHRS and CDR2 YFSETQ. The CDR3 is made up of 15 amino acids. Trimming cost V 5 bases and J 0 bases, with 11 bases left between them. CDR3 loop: CASRSGAANTGELFF. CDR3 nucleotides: TGCGCCAGCAGGTCCGGAGCCGCGAACACCGGGGAGCTGTTTTTT. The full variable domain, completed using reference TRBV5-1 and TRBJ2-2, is KAGVTQTPRYLIKTRGQQVTLSCSPISGHRSVSWYQQTPGQGLQFLFEYFSETQRNKGNFPGRFSGRQFSNSRSEMNVSTLELGDSALYLCASRSGAANTGELFFGEGSRLTVL.

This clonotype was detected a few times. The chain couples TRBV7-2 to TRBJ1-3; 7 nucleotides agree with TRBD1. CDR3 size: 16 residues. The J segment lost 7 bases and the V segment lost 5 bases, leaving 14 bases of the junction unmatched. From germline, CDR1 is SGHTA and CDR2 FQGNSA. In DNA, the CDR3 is TGTGCCAGCAGCCCCCGGGACAGCCTTAGACGGAACACCATATATTTT. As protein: CASSPRDSLRRNTIYF.

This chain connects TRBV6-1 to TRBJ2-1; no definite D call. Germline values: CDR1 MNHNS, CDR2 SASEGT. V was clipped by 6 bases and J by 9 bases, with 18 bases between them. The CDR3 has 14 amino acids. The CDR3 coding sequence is TGTGCCAGCAGCGACACGACCCCCCTAGGTGAGCAGTTCTTC. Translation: CASSDTTPLGEQFF.

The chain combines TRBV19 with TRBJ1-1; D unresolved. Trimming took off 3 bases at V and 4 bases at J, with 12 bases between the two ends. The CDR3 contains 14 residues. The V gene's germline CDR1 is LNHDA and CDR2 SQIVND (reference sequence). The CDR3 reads CASSMVRLSTEAFF. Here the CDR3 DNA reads TGTGCCAGTAGTATGGTACGGCTGAGCACTGAAGCTTTCTTT. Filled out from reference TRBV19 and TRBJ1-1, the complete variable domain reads DGGITQSPKYLFRKEGQNVTLSCEQNLNHDAMYWYRQDPGQGLRLIYYSQIVNDFQKGDIAEGYSVSREKKESFPLTVTSAQKNPTAFYLCASSMVRLSTEAFFGQGTRLTVV.

The CDR3 reads CASSIEDSGGGQPQHF. The DNA of the CDR3 is TGTGCCAGTAGTATAGAAGATTCAGGGGGAGGTCAGCCCCAGCATTTT. The chain recombines TRBV19 with TRBJ1-5, with 7 bases aligning to TRBD1. The length of the CDR3 is 16 residues. V lost 0 bases to trimming and J lost 6 bases; unmatched junction nucleotides: 8. Germline loops: CDR1 LNHDA, CDR2 SQIVND (reference sequence).

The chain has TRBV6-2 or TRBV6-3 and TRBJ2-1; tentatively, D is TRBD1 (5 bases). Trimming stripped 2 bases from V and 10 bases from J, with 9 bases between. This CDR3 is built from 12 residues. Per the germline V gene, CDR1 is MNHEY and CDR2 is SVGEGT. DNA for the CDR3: TGTGCCAGCAGTTACAAAAGGACAGAGCAGTTCTTC. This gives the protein CASSYKRTEQFF.

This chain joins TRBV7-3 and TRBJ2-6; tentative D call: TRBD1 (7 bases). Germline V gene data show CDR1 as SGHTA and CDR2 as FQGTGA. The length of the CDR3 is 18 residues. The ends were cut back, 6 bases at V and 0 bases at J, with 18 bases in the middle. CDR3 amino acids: CASRNDRDSYSGANVLTF. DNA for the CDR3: TGTGCCAGCAGGAACGACAGGGACTCCTACTCTGGGGCCAACGTCCTGACTTTC.

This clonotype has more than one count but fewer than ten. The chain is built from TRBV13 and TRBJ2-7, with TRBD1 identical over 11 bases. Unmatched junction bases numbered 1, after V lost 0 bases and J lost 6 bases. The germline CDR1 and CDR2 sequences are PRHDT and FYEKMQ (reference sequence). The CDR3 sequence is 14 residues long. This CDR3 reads CASSLGGTGGEQYF. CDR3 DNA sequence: TGTGCCAGCAGCTTAGGTGGGACAGGGGGCGAGCAGTACTTC.

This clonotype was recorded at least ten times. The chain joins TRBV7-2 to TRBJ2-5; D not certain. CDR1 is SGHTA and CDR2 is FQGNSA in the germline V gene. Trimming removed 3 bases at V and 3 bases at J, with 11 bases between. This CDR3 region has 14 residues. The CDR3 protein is CASSLYPDEETQYF. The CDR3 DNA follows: TGTGCCAGCAGCTTGTACCCAGACGAAGAGACCCAGTACTTC. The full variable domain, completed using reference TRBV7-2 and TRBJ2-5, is GAGVSQSPSNKVTEKGKDVELRCDPISGHTALYWYRQSLGQGLEFLIYFQGNSAPDKSGLPSDRFSAERTGGSVSTLTIQRTQQEDSAVYLCASSLYPDEETQYFGPGTRLLVL.

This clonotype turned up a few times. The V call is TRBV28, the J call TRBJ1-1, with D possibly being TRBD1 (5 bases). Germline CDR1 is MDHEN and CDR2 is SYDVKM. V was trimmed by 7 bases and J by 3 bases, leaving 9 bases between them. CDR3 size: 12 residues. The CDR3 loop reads CASTMTDTEAFF. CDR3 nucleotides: TGTGCCAGCACCATGACAGACACTGAAGCTTTCTTT.

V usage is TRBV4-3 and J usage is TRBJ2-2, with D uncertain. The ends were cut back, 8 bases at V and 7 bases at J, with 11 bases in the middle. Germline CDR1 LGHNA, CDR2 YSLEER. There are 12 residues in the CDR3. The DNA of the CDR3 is TGCGCCAGCCAACGAGCTGGCGGGGAGCTGTTTTTT. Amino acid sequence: CASQRAGGELFF.

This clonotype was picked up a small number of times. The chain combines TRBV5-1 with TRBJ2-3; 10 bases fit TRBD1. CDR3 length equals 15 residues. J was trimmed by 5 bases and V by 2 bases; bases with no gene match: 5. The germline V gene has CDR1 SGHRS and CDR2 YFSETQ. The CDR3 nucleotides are TGCGCCAGCAGCTTCCGACAGGGGGCGGGAGATACGCAGTATTTT. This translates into CASSFRQGAGDTQYF.

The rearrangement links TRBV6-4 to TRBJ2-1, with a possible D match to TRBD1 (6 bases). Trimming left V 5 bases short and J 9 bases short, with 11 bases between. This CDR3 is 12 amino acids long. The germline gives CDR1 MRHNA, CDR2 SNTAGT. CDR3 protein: CASSMGAGEQFF. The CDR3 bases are TGTGCCAGCAGTATGGGGGCCGGTGAGCAGTTCTTC.